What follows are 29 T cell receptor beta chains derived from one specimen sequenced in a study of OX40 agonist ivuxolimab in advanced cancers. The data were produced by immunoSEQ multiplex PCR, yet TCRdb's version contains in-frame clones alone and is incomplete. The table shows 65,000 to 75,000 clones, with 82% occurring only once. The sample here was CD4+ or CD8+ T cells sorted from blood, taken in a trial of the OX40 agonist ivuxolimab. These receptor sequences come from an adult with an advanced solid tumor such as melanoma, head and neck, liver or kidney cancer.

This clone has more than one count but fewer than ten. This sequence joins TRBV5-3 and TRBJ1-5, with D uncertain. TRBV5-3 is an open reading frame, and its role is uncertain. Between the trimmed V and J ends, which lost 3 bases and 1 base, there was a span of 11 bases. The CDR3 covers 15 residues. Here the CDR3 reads CARSWRPRSNQPQHF. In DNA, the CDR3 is TGTGCCAGAAGCTGGCGACCGAGAAGCAATCAGCCCCAGCATTTT.

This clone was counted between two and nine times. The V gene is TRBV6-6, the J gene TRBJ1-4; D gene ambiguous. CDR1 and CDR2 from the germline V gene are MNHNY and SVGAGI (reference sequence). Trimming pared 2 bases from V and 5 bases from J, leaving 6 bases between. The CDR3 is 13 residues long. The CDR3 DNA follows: TGTGCCAGCAGTTACGAGGGAAATGAAAAACTGTTTTTT. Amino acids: CASSYEGNEKLFF.

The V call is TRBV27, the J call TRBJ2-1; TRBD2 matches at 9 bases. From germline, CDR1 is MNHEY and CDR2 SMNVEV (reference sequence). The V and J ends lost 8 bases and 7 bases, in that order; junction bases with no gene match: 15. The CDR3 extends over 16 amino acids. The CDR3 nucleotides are TGTGCCAGCCGATCAGTAGCGGGAGTGGAGGATAATGAGCAGTTCTTC. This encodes CASRSVAGVEDNEQFF.

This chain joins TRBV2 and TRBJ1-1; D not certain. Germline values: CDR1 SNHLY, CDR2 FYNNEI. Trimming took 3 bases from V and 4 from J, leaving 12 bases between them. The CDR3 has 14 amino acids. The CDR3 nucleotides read TGTGCCAGCAGTGAGAGGAGAGGAGCCACTGAAGCTTTCTTT. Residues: CASSERRGATEAFF.

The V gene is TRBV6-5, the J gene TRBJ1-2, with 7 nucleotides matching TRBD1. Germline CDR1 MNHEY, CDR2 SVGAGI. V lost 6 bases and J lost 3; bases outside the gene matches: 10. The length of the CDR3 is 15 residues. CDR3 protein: CASSYQGELDYGYTF. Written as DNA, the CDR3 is TGTGCCAGCAGCTACCAGGGGGAGCTGGACTATGGCTACACCTTC.

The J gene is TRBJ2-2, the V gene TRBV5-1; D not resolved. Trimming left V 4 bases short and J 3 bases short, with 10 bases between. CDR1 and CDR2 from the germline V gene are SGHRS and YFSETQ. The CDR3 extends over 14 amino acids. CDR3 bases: TGCGCCAGCAGCATGGGGTTGGACACCGGGGAGCTGTTTTTT. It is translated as CASSMGLDTGELFF.

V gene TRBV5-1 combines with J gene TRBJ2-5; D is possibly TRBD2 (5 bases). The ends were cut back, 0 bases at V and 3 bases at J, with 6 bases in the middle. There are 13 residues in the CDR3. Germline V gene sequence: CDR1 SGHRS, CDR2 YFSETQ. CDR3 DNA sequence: TGCGCCAGCAGCTTGGTCGGGAAAGAGACCCAGTACTTC. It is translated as CASSLVGKETQYF.

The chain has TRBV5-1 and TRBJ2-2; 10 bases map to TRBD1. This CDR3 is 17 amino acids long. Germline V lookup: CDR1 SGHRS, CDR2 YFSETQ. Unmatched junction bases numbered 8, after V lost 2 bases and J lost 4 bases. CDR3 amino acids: CASSLGQGVRSTGELFF. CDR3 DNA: TGCGCCAGCAGCTTAGGACAGGGGGTGCGTAGCACCGGGGAGCTGTTTTTT.

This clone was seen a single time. CDR3 in amino acids: CAWSSSPPSSYEQYF. DNA of the CDR3: TGTGCCTGGAGTTCCTCCCCCCCGAGCTCCTACGAGCAGTACTTC. The rearrangement joins TRBV30 to TRBJ2-7; the D is unclear. V was pared by 2 bases and J by 0 bases, with 14 bases between. The germline V gene encodes CDR1 GTSNPN and CDR2 SVGIG (reference sequence). This CDR3 has 15 residues.

The CDR3 sequence: CASSQDGRGRRNTGELFF. The CDR3 DNA reads as TGCGCCAGCAGCCAAGATGGCAGGGGGCGTAGGAACACCGGGGAGCTGTTTTTT. The rearrangement uses TRBV4-3 and TRBJ2-2; 8 bases line up with TRBD1. The V gene's germline CDR1 is LGHNA and CDR2 YSLEER. There are 18 residues in the CDR3. J was trimmed by 1 base and V by 0 bases; bases with no gene match: 7.

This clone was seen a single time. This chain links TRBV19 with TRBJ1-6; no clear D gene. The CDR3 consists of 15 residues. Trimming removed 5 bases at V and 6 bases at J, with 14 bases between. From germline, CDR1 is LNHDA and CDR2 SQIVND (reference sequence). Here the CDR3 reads CASSSLQQSNSPLHF. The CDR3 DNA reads TGTGCCAGTAGTTCACTCCAACAATCTAATTCACCCCTCCACTTT. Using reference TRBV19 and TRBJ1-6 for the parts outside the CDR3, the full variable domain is DGGITQSPKYLFRKEGQNVTLSCEQNLNHDAMYWYRQDPGQGLRLIYYSQIVNDFQKGDIAEGYSVSREKKESFPLTVTSAQKNPTAFYLCASSSLQQSNSPLHFGNGTRLTVT.

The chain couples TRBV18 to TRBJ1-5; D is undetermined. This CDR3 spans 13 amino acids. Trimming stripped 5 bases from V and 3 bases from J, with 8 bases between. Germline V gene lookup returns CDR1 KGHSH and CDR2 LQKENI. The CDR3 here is CASSLVDNQPQHF. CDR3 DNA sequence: TGTGCCAGCTCATTAGTTGACAATCAGCCCCAGCATTTT.

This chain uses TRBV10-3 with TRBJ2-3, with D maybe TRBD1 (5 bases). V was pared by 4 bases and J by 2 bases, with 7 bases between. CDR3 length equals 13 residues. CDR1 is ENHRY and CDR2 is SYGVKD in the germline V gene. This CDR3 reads CAISGQLTDTQYF. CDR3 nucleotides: TGTGCCATCAGTGGACAGCTCACAGATACGCAGTATTTT.

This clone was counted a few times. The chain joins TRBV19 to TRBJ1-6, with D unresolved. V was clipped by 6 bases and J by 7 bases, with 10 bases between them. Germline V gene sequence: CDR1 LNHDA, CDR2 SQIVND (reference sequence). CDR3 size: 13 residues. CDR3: CASRGPRNSPLHF. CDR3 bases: TGTGCCAGTAGAGGTCCAAGGAATTCACCCCTCCACTTT.

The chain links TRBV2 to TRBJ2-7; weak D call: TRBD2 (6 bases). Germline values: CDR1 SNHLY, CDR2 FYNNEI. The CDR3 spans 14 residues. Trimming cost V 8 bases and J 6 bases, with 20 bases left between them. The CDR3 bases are TGTGCCAGCCGGGATCCCGGGCCGGAGGGCGAGCAGTACGTC. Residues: CASRDPGPEGEQYV.

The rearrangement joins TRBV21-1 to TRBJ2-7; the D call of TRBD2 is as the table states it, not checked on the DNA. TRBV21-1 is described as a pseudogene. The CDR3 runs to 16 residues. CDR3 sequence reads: CASSKGRVSGSYEQYV. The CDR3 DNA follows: TGTGCCAGCAGCAAAGGGCGGGTATCTGGATCCTACGAGCAGTACGTC.

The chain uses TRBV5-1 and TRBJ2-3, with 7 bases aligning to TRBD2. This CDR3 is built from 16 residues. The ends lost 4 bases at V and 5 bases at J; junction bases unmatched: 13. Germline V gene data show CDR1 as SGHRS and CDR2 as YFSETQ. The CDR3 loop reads CASSARTRGRKDTQYF. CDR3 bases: TGCGCCAGCAGCGCCCGGACTCGCGGGAGAAAAGATACGCAGTATTTT.

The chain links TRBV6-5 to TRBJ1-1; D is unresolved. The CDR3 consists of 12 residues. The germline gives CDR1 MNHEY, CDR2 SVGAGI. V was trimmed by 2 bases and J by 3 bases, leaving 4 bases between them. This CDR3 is CASSYHDTEAFF. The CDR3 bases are TGTGCCAGCAGTTACCATGACACTGAAGCTTTCTTT.

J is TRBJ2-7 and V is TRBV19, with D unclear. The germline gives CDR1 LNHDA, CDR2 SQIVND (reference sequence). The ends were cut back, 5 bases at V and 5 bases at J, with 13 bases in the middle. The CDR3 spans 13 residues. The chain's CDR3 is CASSYDRADEQYF. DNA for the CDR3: TGTGCCAGTAGTTATGACCGCGCCGACGAGCAGTACTTC.

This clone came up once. As DNA, the CDR3 is TGTGCCAGCTCACCAGGGGCGGGGCGGGAAGAGCAGTACTTC. Translating it yields CASSPGAGREEQYF. The chain couples TRBV18 to TRBJ2-7; D possibly corresponds to TRBD2 (6 bases). With 2 bases removed from V and 7 bases from J, the gap between germline ends came to 15 bases. From germline, CDR1 is KGHSH and CDR2 LQKENI. This CDR3 comprises 14 residues.

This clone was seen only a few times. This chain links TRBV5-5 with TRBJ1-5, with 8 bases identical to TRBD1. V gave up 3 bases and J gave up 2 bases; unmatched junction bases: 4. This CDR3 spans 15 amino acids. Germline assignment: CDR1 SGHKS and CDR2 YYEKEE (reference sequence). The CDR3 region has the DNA TGTGCCAGCAGCTCAGACAGGGGTGGCAATCAGCCCCAGCATTTT. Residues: CASSSDRGGNQPQHF.

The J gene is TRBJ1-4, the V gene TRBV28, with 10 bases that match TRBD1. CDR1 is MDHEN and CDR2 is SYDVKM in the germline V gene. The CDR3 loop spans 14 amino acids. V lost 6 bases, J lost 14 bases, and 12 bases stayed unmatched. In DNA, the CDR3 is TGTGCCAGCAGCAGTCCCGGGACAGGGGATGGGCTGTTTTTT. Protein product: CASSSPGTGDGLFF.

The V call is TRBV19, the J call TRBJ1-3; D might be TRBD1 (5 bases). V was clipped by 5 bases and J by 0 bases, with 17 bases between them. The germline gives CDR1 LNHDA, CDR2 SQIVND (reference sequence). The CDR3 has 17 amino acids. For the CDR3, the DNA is TGTGCCAGTAGTCCGATCGACAGCCGACTCTCTGGAAACACCATATATTTT. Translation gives CASSPIDSRLSGNTIYF.

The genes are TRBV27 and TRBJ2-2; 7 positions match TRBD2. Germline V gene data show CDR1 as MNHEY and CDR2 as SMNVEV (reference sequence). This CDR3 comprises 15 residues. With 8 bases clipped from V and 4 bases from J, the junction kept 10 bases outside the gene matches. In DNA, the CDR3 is TGTGCCAGCGGGACTTGGGGGGGTGGCACCGGGGAGCTGTTTTTT. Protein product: CASGTWGGGTGELFF.

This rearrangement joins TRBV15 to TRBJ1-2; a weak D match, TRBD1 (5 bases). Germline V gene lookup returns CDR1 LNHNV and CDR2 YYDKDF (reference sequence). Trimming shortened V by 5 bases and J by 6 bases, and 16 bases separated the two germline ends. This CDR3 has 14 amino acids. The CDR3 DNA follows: TGTGCCACCAGCCCCCTAGCGGGGGTTAATGGCTACACCTTC. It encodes CATSPLAGVNGYTF.

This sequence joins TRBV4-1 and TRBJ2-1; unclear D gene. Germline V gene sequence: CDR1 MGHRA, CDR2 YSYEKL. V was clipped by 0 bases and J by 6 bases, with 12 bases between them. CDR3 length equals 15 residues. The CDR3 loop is CASSQDLTRSNEQFF. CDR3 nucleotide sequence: TGCGCCAGCAGCCAAGATTTAACCAGAAGCAATGAGCAGTTCTTC.

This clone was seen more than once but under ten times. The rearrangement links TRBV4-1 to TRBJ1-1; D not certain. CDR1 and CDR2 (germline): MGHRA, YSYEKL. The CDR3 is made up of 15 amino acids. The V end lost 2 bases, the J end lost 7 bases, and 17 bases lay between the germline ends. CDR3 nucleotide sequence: TGCGCCAGCAGCCAAATGTCGTTGGGCGGGGATGAAGCTTTCTTT. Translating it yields CASSQMSLGGDEAFF.

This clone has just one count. The DNA for the CDR3 is TGTGCCAGCTCACCCCGGGACAGGGACGGCTACACCTTC. Translating gives CASSPRDRDGYTF. This chain uses TRBV18 with TRBJ1-2; 9 positions match TRBD1. CDR3 size: 13 residues. Germline CDR1 reads KGHSH; CDR2 reads LQKENI. V gave up 3 bases and J gave up 8 bases; unmatched junction bases: 4. The entire variable domain, with the rest obtained from reference TRBV18 and TRBJ1-2, is as follows: NAGVMQNPRHLVRRRGQEARLRCSPMKGHSHVYWYRQLPEEGLKFMVYLQKENIIDESGMPKERFSAEFPKEGPSILRIQQVVRGDSAAYFCASSPRDRDGYTFGSGTRLTVV.

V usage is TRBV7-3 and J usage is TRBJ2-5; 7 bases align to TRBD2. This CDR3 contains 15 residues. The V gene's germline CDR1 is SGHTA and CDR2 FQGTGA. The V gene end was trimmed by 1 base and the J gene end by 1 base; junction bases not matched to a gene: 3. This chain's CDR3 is CASSLMGGGQETQYF. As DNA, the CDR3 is TGTGCCAGCAGCTTAATGGGCGGGGGCCAAGAGACCCAGTACTTC. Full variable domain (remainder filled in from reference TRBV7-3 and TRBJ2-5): GAGVSQTPSNKVTEKGKYVELRCDPISGHTALYWYRQSLGQGPEFLIYFQGTGAADDSGLPNDRFFAVRPEGSVSTLKIQRTERGDSAVYLCASSLMGGGQETQYFGPGTRLLVL.